This TCR beta chain was found in a study of blood T cells in healthy people across ages. CDR3 size: 17 residues. After removal of 2 bases from V and 4 bases from J, the junction contained 13 bases not matched to a gene. Combining a sample-barcoded 5' primer with a J-beta primer mix, a second PCR ran for about 7 to 12 cycles. One entry per CDR3 protein results from TCRdb running MiXCR on the 5' RACE reads. The table includes over 600,000 distinct CDR3 sequences, roughly three fifths detected once. Sequenced material: blood. This sequence was found in a man between 40 and 49 years old in good health. The chain employs TRBV12-3 or TRBV12-4 and TRBJ1-1; TRBD1 agrees at 7 bases. Here the CDR3 reads CASSLSGTVGPGTEAFF. The CDR3 DNA follows: TGTGCCAGCAGTTTATCCGGGACAGTGGGCCCAGGCACTGAAGCTTTCTTT.